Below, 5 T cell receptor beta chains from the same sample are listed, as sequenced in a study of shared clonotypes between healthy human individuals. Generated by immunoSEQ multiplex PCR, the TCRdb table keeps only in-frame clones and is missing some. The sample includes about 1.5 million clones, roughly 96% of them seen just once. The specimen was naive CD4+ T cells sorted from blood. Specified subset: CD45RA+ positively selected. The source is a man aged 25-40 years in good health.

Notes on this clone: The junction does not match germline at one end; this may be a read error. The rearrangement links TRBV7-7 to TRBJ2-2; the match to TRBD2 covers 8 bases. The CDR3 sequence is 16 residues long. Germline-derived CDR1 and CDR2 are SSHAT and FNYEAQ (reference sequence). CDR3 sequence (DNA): TGTGCTAGCAGCTTCAGCGGGAGTATAGCCACCGGGGAGCTGTTTTTT. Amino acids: CASSFSGSIATGELFF.

CDR3 sequence (DNA): TGTGCCAGCAGTGAATATCCTACAGGGGTCTACGAGCAGTACTTC. Translating it yields CASSEYPTGVYEQYF. The chain uses TRBV25-1 and TRBJ2-7; TRBD1 matches at 7 bases. Germline CDR1 is MGHDK and CDR2 is SYGVNS. The CDR3 sequence is 15 residues long. V dropped 0 bases and J dropped 3; count of bases not matched to a gene: 5.

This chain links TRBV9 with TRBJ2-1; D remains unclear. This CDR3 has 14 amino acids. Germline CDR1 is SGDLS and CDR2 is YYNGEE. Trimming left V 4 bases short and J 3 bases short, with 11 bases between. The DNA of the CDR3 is TGTGCCAGCAGCCCCCGAGGCAACTACAATGAGCAGTTCTTC. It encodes CASSPRGNYNEQFF.

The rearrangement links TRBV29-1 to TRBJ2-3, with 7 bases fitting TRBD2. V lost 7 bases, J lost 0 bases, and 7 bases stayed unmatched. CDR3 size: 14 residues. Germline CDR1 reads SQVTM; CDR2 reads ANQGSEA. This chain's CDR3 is CSAILAASTDTQYF. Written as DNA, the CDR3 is TGCAGCGCTATTCTAGCGGCTAGCACAGATACGCAGTATTTT.

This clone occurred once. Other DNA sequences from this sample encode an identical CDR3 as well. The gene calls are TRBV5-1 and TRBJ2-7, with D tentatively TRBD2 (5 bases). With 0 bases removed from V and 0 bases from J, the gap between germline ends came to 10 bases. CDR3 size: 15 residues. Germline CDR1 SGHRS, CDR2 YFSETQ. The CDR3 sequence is CASSLVAGSSYEQYF. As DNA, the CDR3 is TGCGCCAGCAGCTTGGTGGCGGGTAGCTCCTACGAGCAGTACTTC.